Below, 17 T cell receptor beta chains from the same sample are listed, as sequenced in a study of cytomegalovirus exposure and HLA in healthy donors. Use of 60 Vbeta and 13 Jbeta primers characterized the PCR. Assay used: immunoSEQ multiplex PCR; TCRdb lists only in-frame clones, some missing. The sample contains around 110,000 clones, approximately 78% of which appear only once. Sequencing input: PBMCs. These receptors were obtained from a man younger than 40 in good health and CMV-seropositive.

V usage is TRBV6-4 and J usage is TRBJ2-2; unclear D gene. The CDR3 extends over 14 amino acids. Between the trimmed V and J ends, which lost 5 bases and 5 bases, there was a span of 12 bases. Germline lookup yields CDR1 MRHNA and CDR2 SNTAGT. The CDR3 region has the DNA TGTGCCAGCAGTTACGACGGGTCTACCGGGGAGCTGTTTTTT. Its protein is CASSYDGSTGELFF.

The V gene is TRBV5-1, the J gene TRBJ2-2, with 7 bases identical to TRBD1. The CDR3 extends over 16 amino acids. V was pared by 3 bases and J by 2 bases, with 7 bases of the junction left unmatched. Germline V gives CDR1 SGHRS, CDR2 YFSETQ. CDR3 DNA: TGCGCCAGCAGCTCCTCAACAGGGGCTAACACCGGGGAGCTGTTTTTT. This sequence encodes CASSSSTGANTGELFF.

The V gene is TRBV7-2, the J gene TRBJ2-3; D is ambiguous. This CDR3 is 14 amino acids long. Germline V gene sequence: CDR1 SGHTA, CDR2 FQGNSA. With 0 bases removed from V and 2 bases from J, the gap between germline ends came to 6 bases. The CDR3 bases are TGTGCCAGCAGCTTAGCTGGAGTCACAGATACGCAGTATTTT. It translates to CASSLAGVTDTQYF.

This clone was detected only a few times. The V call is TRBV28, the J call TRBJ2-3, with TRBD1 matching 7 bases. Losses at the gene ends were 6 bases for V and 4 bases for J; bases not matched to a gene: 4. This CDR3 contains 13 residues. Germline V gene sequence: CDR1 MDHEN, CDR2 SYDVKM. DNA of the CDR3: TGTGCCAGCAGACAGGGGTGGGCAGATACGCAGTATTTT. Its protein product is CASRQGWADTQYF.

The V gene is TRBV5-1, the J gene TRBJ2-7; no reliable D call. Germline lookup yields CDR1 SGHRS and CDR2 YFSETQ. This CDR3 is built from 14 residues. Trimming cost V 4 bases and J 1 base, with 12 bases left between them. This CDR3 reads CASSMGGGSYEQYV. CDR3 nucleotide sequence: TGCGCCAGCAGCATGGGCGGTGGTTCCTACGAGCAGTACGTC.

The chain combines TRBV2 with TRBJ2-7; TRBD1 agrees at 10 bases. The CDR3 is 15 residues long. V dropped 4 bases and J dropped 0; count of bases not matched to a gene: 3. Germline lookup yields CDR1 SNHLY and CDR2 FYNNEI. This CDR3 is CASSGDRGPSYEQYF. CDR3 bases: TGTGCCAGCAGTGGGGACAGGGGACCCTCCTACGAGCAGTACTTC.

The rearrangement uses TRBV29-1 and TRBJ2-3; the D gene is possibly TRBD2 (5 bases). This CDR3 comprises 13 residues. CDR1 is SQVTM and CDR2 is ANQGSEA in the germline V gene. V shed 4 bases and J shed 3 bases, with 11 bases lying between them. This CDR3 is CSVGSGMTDTQYF. CDR3 nucleotide sequence: TGCAGCGTTGGAAGCGGCATGACAGATACGCAGTATTTT.

Details on this clone: Other DNA variants within this sample encode the same CDR3. V and J are TRBV11-3 and TRBJ2-3; tentatively, D is TRBD1 (5 bases). The CDR3 covers 14 residues. V was clipped by 5 bases and J by 1 base, with 10 bases between them. Germline CDR1 reads SGHNT; CDR2 reads YENEEA. This CDR3 is CASSPTTGTDTQYF. CDR3 in DNA: TGTGCCAGCAGCCCCACGACAGGCACAGATACGCAGTATTTT.

The CDR3 DNA sequence: TGTGCCAGCAGTCGAGCGGGAGGGCGGGACAATGAGCAGTTCTTC. It specifies CASSRAGGRDNEQFF. The chain uses TRBV6-4 and TRBJ2-1; 10 bases line up with TRBD2. Unmatched junction bases numbered 6, after V lost 5 bases and J lost 5 bases. The CDR3 runs to 15 residues. Germline-derived CDR1 and CDR2 are MRHNA and SNTAGT.

This rearrangement joins TRBV19 to TRBJ1-1, with D uncertain. The CDR3 is made up of 11 amino acids. CDR1 is LNHDA, CDR2 SQIVND, per germline (reference sequence). V dropped 8 bases and J dropped 1 base, with 5 bases sitting between them. The CDR3 region has the DNA TGTGCCAGTTTACAGAACACTGAAGCTTTCTTT. It translates to CASLQNTEAFF.

The rearrangement joins TRBV5-1 to TRBJ2-1; TRBD1 aligns across 7 bases. Trimming at V came to 3 bases and at J to 4 bases, leaving 16 bases not matched to a gene. CDR1 and CDR2 from the germline V gene are SGHRS and YFSETQ. The CDR3 runs 18 residues. The DNA of the CDR3 is TGCGCCAGCAGCTGGGCCCGACGAGGGGGCTTGGGGTACAATGAGCAGTTCTTC. Translating it yields CASSWARRGGLGYNEQFF.

V usage is TRBV5-1 and J usage is TRBJ2-2; tentatively, D is TRBD2 (6 bases). V lost 0 bases to trimming and J lost 5 bases, with 11 bases between them. The germline gives CDR1 SGHRS, CDR2 YFSETQ. CDR3 length equals 15 residues. The CDR3 DNA is TGCGCCAGCAGCTTGGTTCAGGCGGGAACCGGGGAGCTGTTTTTT. It specifies CASSLVQAGTGELFF.

The V gene is TRBV2, the J gene TRBJ2-7; 7 bases align to TRBD1. CDR1 is SNHLY, CDR2 FYNNEI, per germline. With V trimmed by 7 bases and J by 6 bases, 12 bases remained unmatched. There are 14 residues in the CDR3. For the CDR3, the DNA is TGTGCCAGCAAACTCGGGACAGCTTCTTCCGAGCAGTACTTC. Its protein is CASKLGTASSEQYF.

The J gene is TRBJ1-1, the V gene TRBV6-1, with D possibly matching TRBD1 (5 bases). The V end lost 6 bases, the J end lost 8 bases, and 13 bases lay between the germline ends. The CDR3 spans 12 residues. The germline V gene encodes CDR1 MNHNS and CDR2 SASEGT. This chain's CDR3 is CASRADSMEAFF. The CDR3 nucleotides are TGTGCCAGCAGGGCAGACAGTATGGAAGCTTTCTTT.

CDR3 DNA sequence: TGCGCCAGCAGTCAACGACATCGACAGGGTACCAGCACAGATACGCAGTATTTT. Translating it yields CASSQRHRQGTSTDTQYF. This rearrangement joins TRBV23-1 to TRBJ2-3; TRBD1 matches 7 bases. Being an ORF, TRBV23-1 has a function that is uncertain. Trimming cost V 2 bases and J 0 bases; bases outside gene matches: 11. The CDR3 loop spans 18 amino acids.

The sample holds one count of this clone. One end of the junction is discordant with germline, which a read error may explain. The chain joins TRBV29-1 to TRBJ2-2, with D perhaps TRBD2 (5 bases). Germline V gives CDR1 SQVTM, CDR2 ANQGSEA. The CDR3 extends over 12 amino acids. This CDR3 reads CSVAEPTGELSF. The CDR3 region has the DNA TGCAGCGTTGCAGAACCTACCGGGGAGCTGTCTTTT.

The chain combines TRBV4-2 with TRBJ1-5; a weak D match, TRBD1 (5 bases). The CDR3 contains 15 residues. V lost 3 bases and J lost 2, with 11 bases in between. The germline gives CDR1 LGHNA, CDR2 YNFKEQ. The CDR3 sequence is CASSHQGYGNQPQHF. The CDR3 coding sequence is TGTGCCAGCAGCCACCAGGGTTATGGCAATCAGCCCCAGCATTTT.